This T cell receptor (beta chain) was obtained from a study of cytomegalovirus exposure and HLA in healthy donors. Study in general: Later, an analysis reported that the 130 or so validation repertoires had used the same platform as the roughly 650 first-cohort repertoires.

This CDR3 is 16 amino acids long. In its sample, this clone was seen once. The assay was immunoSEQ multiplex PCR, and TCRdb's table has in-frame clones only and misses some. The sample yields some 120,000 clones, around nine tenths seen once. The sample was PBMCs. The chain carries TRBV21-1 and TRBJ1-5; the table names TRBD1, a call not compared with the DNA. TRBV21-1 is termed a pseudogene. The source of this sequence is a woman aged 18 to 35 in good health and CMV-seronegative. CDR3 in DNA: TGTGCCAGCAGCAAAGTGGGCAGCTCCAGCAATCAGCCCCAGCATTTT. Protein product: CASSKVGSSSNQPQHF.